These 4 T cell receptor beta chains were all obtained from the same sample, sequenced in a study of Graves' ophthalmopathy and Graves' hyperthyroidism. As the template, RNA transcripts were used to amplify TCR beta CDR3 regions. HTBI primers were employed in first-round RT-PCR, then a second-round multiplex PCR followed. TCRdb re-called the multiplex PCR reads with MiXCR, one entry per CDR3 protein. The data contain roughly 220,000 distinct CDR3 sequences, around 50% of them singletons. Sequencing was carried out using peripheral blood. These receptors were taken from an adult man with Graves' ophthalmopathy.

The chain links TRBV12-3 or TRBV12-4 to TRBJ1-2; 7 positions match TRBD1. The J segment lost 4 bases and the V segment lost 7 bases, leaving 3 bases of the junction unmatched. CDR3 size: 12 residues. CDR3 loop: CASTGGTYGYTF. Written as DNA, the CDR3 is TGTGCCAGCACAGGGGGTACCTATGGCTACACCTTC.

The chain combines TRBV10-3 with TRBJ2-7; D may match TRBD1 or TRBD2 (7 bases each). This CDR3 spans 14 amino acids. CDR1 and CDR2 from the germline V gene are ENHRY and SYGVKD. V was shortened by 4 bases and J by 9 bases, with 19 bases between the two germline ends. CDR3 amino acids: CAISGDGGTDTQYF. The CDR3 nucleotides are TGTGCCATCAGTGGGGACGGGGGGACAGATACGCAGTACTTC.

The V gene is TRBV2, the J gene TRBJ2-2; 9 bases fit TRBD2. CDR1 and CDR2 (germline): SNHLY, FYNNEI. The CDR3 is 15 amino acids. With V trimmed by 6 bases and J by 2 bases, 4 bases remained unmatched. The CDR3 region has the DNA TGTGCCAGCAGAAAGACTAGCGGAAACACCGGGGAGCTGTTTTTT. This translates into CASRKTSGNTGELFF.

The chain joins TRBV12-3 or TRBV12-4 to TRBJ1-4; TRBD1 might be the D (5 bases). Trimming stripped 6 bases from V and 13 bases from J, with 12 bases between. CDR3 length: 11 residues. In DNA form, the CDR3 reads TGTGCCAGCAGGGGACCGGTTGGACTGTTTTTT. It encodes CASRGPVGLFF.